This entry lists 27 T cell receptor beta chains sequenced from one sample in a study of OX40 agonist ivuxolimab in advanced cancers. Clones were read by immunoSEQ multiplex PCR, and TCRdb kept only the in-frame ones, dropping some. Of under 80,000 clones listed, more than 90% are singletons. Sequences were derived from CD4+ or CD8+ T cells sorted from blood, sampled in a trial of the OX40 agonist ivuxolimab. All receptors come from an adult with an advanced solid tumor such as melanoma, head and neck, liver or kidney cancer.

The table lists this clone with a count of one. The gene calls are TRBV27 and TRBJ2-2; no definite D call. Germline CDR1 reads MNHEY; CDR2 reads SMNVEV (reference sequence). This CDR3 region has 15 residues. Trimming cost V 6 bases and J 0 bases, with 11 bases left between them. The CDR3 reads CASRAARANTGELFF. The CDR3 DNA sequence: TGTGCCAGCAGGGCGGCCCGTGCGAACACCGGGGAGCTGTTTTTT.

The V gene is TRBV7-9, the J gene TRBJ1-1, with D unclear. Trimming removed 0 bases from V and 2 bases from J, with 4 bases in between. This CDR3 region has 13 residues. Germline V gives CDR1 SEHNR, CDR2 FQNEAQ (reference sequence). In DNA form, the CDR3 reads TGTGCCAGCAGCTTAGCCTTCAACACTGAAGCTTTCTTT. Translation gives CASSLAFNTEAFF.

The rearrangement joins TRBV11-2 to TRBJ1-1; 7 bases line up with TRBD1. The J segment lost 4 bases and the V segment lost 5 bases, leaving 4 bases of the junction unmatched. This CDR3 has 13 amino acids. Germline V CDR1 and CDR2: SGHAT, FQNNGV. The CDR3 DNA sequence: TGTGCCAGCAGCCGCAGGGGGGTCACTGAAGCTTTCTTT. It encodes CASSRRGVTEAFF.

The DNA for the CDR3 is TGCGCCAGCAGCCACGACCCCGGAACAGGTTCCTACGAGCAGTACTTC. It codes for CASSHDPGTGSYEQYF. The chain links TRBV4-1 to TRBJ2-7, with a tentative D call TRBD1 (5 bases). Trimming shortened V by 3 bases and J by 1 base, and 16 bases separated the two germline ends. The germline gives CDR1 MGHRA, CDR2 YSYEKL. CDR3 length equals 16 residues.

This sequence joins TRBV5-1 and TRBJ1-1, with 7 nucleotides matching TRBD1. CDR1 and CDR2 (germline): SGHRS, YFSETQ. With V trimmed by 3 bases and J by 0 bases, 2 bases remained unmatched. This CDR3 is built from 14 residues. The CDR3 DNA reads as TGCGCCAGCAGCTGGACAGGAGTGAACACTGAAGCTTTCTTT. It translates to CASSWTGVNTEAFF. The complete variable domain, with remaining parts taken from reference TRBV5-1 and TRBJ1-1, reads KAGVTQTPRYLIKTRGQQVTLSCSPISGHRSVSWYQQTPGQGLQFLFEYFSETQRNKGNFPGRFSGRQFSNSRSEMNVSTLELGDSALYLCASSWTGVNTEAFFGQGTRLTVV.

This clone was counted once. The rearrangement uses TRBV27 and TRBJ1-4, with D possibly TRBD1 on 6 matching bases. The CDR3 totals 15 residues. Trimming took 5 bases from V and 7 from J, leaving 17 bases between them. CDR1 and CDR2 (germline): MNHEY, SMNVEV (reference sequence). CDR3: CASSPTRTAFEKLFF. In DNA, the CDR3 is TGTGCCAGCAGTCCTACCCGGACAGCCTTTGAAAAACTGTTTTTT.

The chain has TRBV6-5 and TRBJ1-4; TRBD1 is a possible D gene (5 bases). Per germline, CDR1 MNHEY and CDR2 SVGAGI. The CDR3 totals 16 residues. Trimming took off 4 bases at V and 6 bases at J, with 18 bases between the two ends. This CDR3 is CASSWGGGTAYEKLFF. CDR3 bases: TGTGCCAGCAGTTGGGGAGGCGGGACGGCTTATGAAAAACTGTTTTTT.

V gene TRBV9 combines with J gene TRBJ2-3; D is unresolved. V dropped 4 bases and J dropped 4 bases, with 7 bases sitting between them. Germline V gives CDR1 SGDLS, CDR2 YYNGEE. This CDR3 has 12 residues. The CDR3: CASSPRPDTQYF. For the CDR3, the DNA is TGTGCCAGCAGCCCAAGACCAGATACGCAGTATTTT. Using reference TRBV9 and TRBJ2-3 for the parts outside the CDR3, the full variable domain is DSGVTQTPKHLITATGQRVTLRCSPRSGDLSVYWYQQSLDQGLQFLIQYYNGEERAKGNILERFSAQQFPDLHSELNLSSLELGDSALYFCASSPRPDTQYFGPGTRLTVL.

The V gene is TRBV9, the J gene TRBJ2-1; D may correspond to TRBD1 or TRBD2 (7 bases each). Germline V gene lookup returns CDR1 SGDLS and CDR2 YYNGEE. The CDR3 runs 13 residues. The V end lost 5 bases, the J end lost 9 bases, and 15 bases lay between the germline ends. The CDR3 sequence is CASRPGGVGEQFF. As DNA, the CDR3 is TGTGCCAGCAGACCAGGGGGGGTCGGTGAGCAGTTCTTC.

The rearrangement links TRBV9 to TRBJ2-5; TRBD2 matches 8 bases. The CDR3 sequence is 15 residues long. Losses at the gene ends were 4 bases for V and 4 bases for J; bases not matched to a gene: 9. Germline V gives CDR1 SGDLS, CDR2 YYNGEE. CDR3 amino acids: CASSLTGTSLETQYF. Written as DNA, the CDR3 is TGTGCCAGCAGCCTTACCGGGACTAGTTTAGAGACCCAGTACTTC.

The rearrangement links TRBV7-6 to TRBJ1-2, with 7 bases fitting TRBD1. Germline V gene lookup returns CDR1 SGHVS and CDR2 FNYEAQ. CDR3 length equals 16 residues. V lost 5 bases, J lost 2 bases, and 11 bases stayed unmatched. Written as DNA, the CDR3 is TGTGCCAGCAGCCCTGAAGGGGGCGCCGTGAACTATGGCTACACCTTC. This sequence encodes CASSPEGGAVNYGYTF.

The chain has TRBV19 and TRBJ2-1; 10 bases fit TRBD1. This CDR3 is built from 15 residues. J lost 4 bases, V lost 3 bases, and 3 bases had no gene match. In germline, CDR1 is LNHDA, CDR2 SQIVND (reference sequence). CDR3 DNA: TGTGCCAGTAGTATGGACAGGGGGGGTTACAATGAGCAGTTCTTC. This encodes CASSMDRGGYNEQFF.

V is TRBV13 and J is TRBJ1-6; 8 bases fit TRBD1. CDR3 size: 16 residues. Germline loops: CDR1 PRHDT, CDR2 FYEKMQ (reference sequence). V dropped 3 bases and J dropped 7; count of bases not matched to a gene: 8. The DNA of the CDR3 is TGTGCCAGCAGCTTTGCCGCCGGGACAGGCAATTCACCCCTCCACTTT. Amino acid sequence: CASSFAAGTGNSPLHF. Combining the CDR3 with reference TRBV13 and TRBJ1-6 gives the whole variable domain AAGVIQSPRHLIKEKRETATLKCYPIPRHDTVYWYQQGPGQDPQFLISFYEKMQSDKGSIPDRFSAQQFSDYHSELNMSSLELGDSALYFCASSFAAGTGNSPLHFGNGTRLTVT.

This chain uses TRBV6-5 with TRBJ2-7; D ambiguous. The CDR3 totals 14 residues. CDR1 and CDR2 (germline): MNHEY, SVGAGI. The V and J ends lost 1 base and 0 bases respectively, with 7 bases between them. The CDR3 spells CASSYLQSSYEQYF. CDR3 nucleotides: TGTGCCAGCAGTTACTTGCAGAGCTCCTACGAGCAGTACTTC.

The V gene is TRBV14, the J gene TRBJ2-7, with 12 bases identical to TRBD2. The trim removed 4 bases at V and 5 bases at J, leaving 6 bases unmatched. The CDR3 contains 15 residues. In germline, CDR1 is SGHDN, CDR2 FVKESK. CDR3 sequence: CASSPSSGGAHEQYF. The CDR3 region has the DNA TGTGCCAGCAGCCCATCTAGCGGGGGGGCCCACGAGCAGTACTTC.

The rearrangement joins TRBV2 to TRBJ2-7; unclear D gene. Germline CDR1 and CDR2: SNHLY and FYNNEI. CDR3 size: 11 residues. Trimming left V 3 bases short and J 3 bases short, with 3 bases between. CDR3 sequence reads: CASSDYYEQYF. For the CDR3, the DNA is TGTGCCAGCAGTGACTACTACGAGCAGTACTTC.

The chain uses TRBV5-6 and TRBJ2-1; D is possibly TRBD1 (5 bases). Between the trimmed V and J ends, which lost 4 bases and 8 bases, there was a span of 13 bases. CDR1 SGHDT and CDR2 YYEEEE come from the germline V gene. This CDR3 comprises 13 residues. The CDR3 DNA follows: TGTGCCAGCAGCCAGGGCCGGCTCGATGAGCAGTTCTTC. It yields the protein CASSQGRLDEQFF.

This rearrangement joins TRBV29-1 to TRBJ2-7, with D perhaps matching TRBD1 (6 bases). Germline CDR1 reads SQVTM; CDR2 reads ANQGSEA. The CDR3 loop spans 12 amino acids. V was cut by 8 bases and J by 4 bases, with 15 bases left in between. In nucleotides, the CDR3 is TGCAGCATCCACAGGGTTTATTACGAGCAGTACTTC. It is translated as CSIHRVYYEQYF.

V and J are TRBV30 and TRBJ1-4, with a possible D match to TRBD1 (6 bases). Trimming cost V 3 bases and J 2 bases, with 22 bases left between them. This CDR3 has 18 amino acids. The germline CDR1 and CDR2 sequences are GTSNPN and SVGIG (reference sequence). CDR3 DNA sequence: TGTGCCTGGAGACCCAGAGTAGGGCTAAGGGGGACTAATGAAAAACTGTTTTTT. Its protein product is CAWRPRVGLRGTNEKLFF.

The chain carries TRBV6-6 and TRBJ2-1; no firm D call. The CDR3 length is 15 residues. V was shortened by 2 bases and J by 4 bases, with 12 bases between the two germline ends. The V gene's germline CDR1 is MNHNY and CDR2 SVGAGI (reference sequence). The CDR3: CASSYPDGQYNEQFF. CDR3 coding DNA: TGTGCCAGCAGTTACCCGGACGGCCAGTACAATGAGCAGTTCTTC.

The chain employs TRBV27 and TRBJ2-1, with 8 bases identical to TRBD2. V dropped 2 bases and J dropped 3; count of bases not matched to a gene: 6. Germline lookup yields CDR1 MNHEY and CDR2 SMNVEV (reference sequence). This CDR3 is 16 amino acids long. Here the CDR3 DNA reads TGTGCCAGCAGTTTAGCCCTCAGCGGGGGCTACAATGAGCAGTTCTTC. Residues: CASSLALSGGYNEQFF.

The chain couples TRBV30 to TRBJ2-3; TRBD2 is a possible D gene (7 bases). Germline V gives CDR1 GTSNPN, CDR2 SVGIG (reference sequence). The V gene lost 0 bases and the J gene lost 1 base, with 14 bases spanning the gap. The CDR3 is made up of 16 amino acids. As DNA, the CDR3 is TGTGCCTGGAGTGTTCCCGAAGGGGGGGGCACAGATACGCAGTATTTT. Translated: CAWSVPEGGGTDTQYF. Using reference TRBV30 and TRBJ2-3 for the parts outside the CDR3, the full variable domain is SQTIHQWPATLVQPVGSPLSLECTVEGTSNPNLYWYRQAAGRGLQLLFYSVGIGQISSEVPQNLSASRPQDRQFILSSKKLLLSDSGFYLCAWSVPEGGGTDTQYFGPGTRLTVL.

The chain has TRBV4-2 and TRBJ2-7; D is unclear. Between the trimmed V and J ends, which lost 2 bases and 5 bases, there was a span of 16 bases. CDR3 size: 15 residues. In germline, CDR1 is LGHNA, CDR2 YNFKEQ. In DNA, the CDR3 is TGTGCCAGCAGCCAAATAGTCAAGACCTTCAACGAGCAGTACTTC. Amino acid sequence: CASSQIVKTFNEQYF.

The chain is built from TRBV9 and TRBJ1-3; no clear D. CDR1 is SGDLS and CDR2 is YYNGEE in the germline V gene. CDR3 length: 14 amino acids. The ends were cut back, 0 bases at V and 4 bases at J, with 8 bases in the middle. Here the CDR3 reads CASSVGAAGNTIYF. The CDR3 DNA reads as TGTGCCAGCAGCGTAGGTGCGGCGGGAAACACCATATATTTT.

This sequence joins TRBV5-6 and TRBJ2-7; maybe TRBD1 (6 bases). With 4 bases removed from V and 4 bases from J, the gap between germline ends came to 18 bases. Germline V lookup: CDR1 SGHDT, CDR2 YYEEEE. The length of the CDR3 is 15 residues. The CDR3 is CASSPGVYREYEQYF. CDR3 DNA sequence: TGTGCCAGCAGCCCAGGGGTCTACCGAGAGTACGAGCAGTACTTC.

The chain uses TRBV13 and TRBJ1-2; TRBD1 matches 12 bases. The length of the CDR3 is 18 residues. V lost 4 bases and J lost 8; bases outside the gene matches: 17. Germline loops: CDR1 PRHDT, CDR2 FYEKMQ (reference sequence). As DNA, the CDR3 is TGTGCCAGCAGCTCCCCTCCAATCTCCGGGACAGGGGGCAGAGGCTACACCTTC. This codes for CASSSPPISGTGGRGYTF.

The rearrangement uses TRBV15 and TRBJ2-6; perhaps TRBD1 as D (5 bases). Trimming removed 0 bases at V and 1 base at J, with 10 bases between. The CDR3 loop spans 17 amino acids. Germline V gives CDR1 LNHNV, CDR2 YYDKDF (reference sequence). This CDR3 is CATSRDRVLSGANVLTF. The CDR3, as DNA: TGTGCCACCAGCAGAGACAGGGTTTTGTCTGGGGCCAACGTCCTGACTTTC.